This entry concerns a single T cell receptor (beta chain). Its antigen is currently unknown. The data originate from a study of Graves' ophthalmopathy and Graves' hyperthyroidism. Study-level findings and limits: The authors also found most expanded thyroid clonotypes above 0.001 frequency in blood. Ophthalmopathy progression was predicted with 70.59% sensitivity and around 72% specificity.

Diagnosis used clinical symptoms, serum thyroxine, TRAb, thyroid ultrasound and orbital computed tomography. V was pared by 6 bases and J by 5 bases, with 14 bases between. CDR3 length: 13 residues. Germline V lookup: CDR1 SEHNR, CDR2 FQNEAQ (reference sequence). The authors amplified TCR beta CDR3 regions from RNA transcripts. A first-round RT-PCR used HTBI primers, followed by a second-round multiplex PCR. TCRdb redid the calling of the multiplex PCR reads with MiXCR, one entry per CDR3 protein. The data show hundreds of thousands of distinct CDR3 sequences, with roughly two fifths seen just once and approximately 46% held by the top ten.

This chain uses TRBV7-9 with TRBJ2-7; D not resolved. The sample comprised peripheral blood. The receptor was isolated from an adult man with Graves' ophthalmopathy. DNA of the CDR3: TGTGCCAGCAGTTTAAGGATTCGTAACGAGCAGTACTTC. This gives the protein CASSLRIRNEQYF.